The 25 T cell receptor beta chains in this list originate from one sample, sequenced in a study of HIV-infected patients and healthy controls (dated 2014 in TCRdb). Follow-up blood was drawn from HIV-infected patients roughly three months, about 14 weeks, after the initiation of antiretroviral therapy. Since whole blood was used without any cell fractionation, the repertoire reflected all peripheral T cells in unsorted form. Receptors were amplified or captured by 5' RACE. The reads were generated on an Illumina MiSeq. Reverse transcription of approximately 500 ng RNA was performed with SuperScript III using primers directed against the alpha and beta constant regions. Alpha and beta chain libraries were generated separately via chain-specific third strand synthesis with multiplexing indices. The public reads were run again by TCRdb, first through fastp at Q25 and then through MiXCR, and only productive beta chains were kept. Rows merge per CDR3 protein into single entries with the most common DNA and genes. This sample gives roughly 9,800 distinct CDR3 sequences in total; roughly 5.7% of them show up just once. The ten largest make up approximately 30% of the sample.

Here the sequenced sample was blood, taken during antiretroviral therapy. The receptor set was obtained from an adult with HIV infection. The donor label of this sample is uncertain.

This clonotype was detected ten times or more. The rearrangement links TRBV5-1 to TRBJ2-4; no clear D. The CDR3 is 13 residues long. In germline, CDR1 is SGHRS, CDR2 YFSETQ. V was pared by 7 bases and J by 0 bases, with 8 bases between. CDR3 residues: CASRATAKNIQYF. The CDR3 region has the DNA TGCGCCAGCCGGGCTACAGCCAAAAACATTCAGTACTTC.

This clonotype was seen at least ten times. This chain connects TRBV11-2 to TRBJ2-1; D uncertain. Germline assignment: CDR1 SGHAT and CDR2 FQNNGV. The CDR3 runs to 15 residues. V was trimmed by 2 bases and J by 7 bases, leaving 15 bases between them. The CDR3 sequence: CASSLIPAANNEQFF. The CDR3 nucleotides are TGTGCCAGCAGCTTAATCCCGGCAGCAAATAATGAGCAGTTCTTC. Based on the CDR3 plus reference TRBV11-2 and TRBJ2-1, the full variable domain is EAGVAQSPRYKIIEKRQSVAFWCNPISGHATLYWYQQILGQGPKLLIQFQNNGVVDDSQLPKDRFSAERLKGVDSTLKIQPAKLEDSAVYLCASSLIPAANNEQFFGPGTRLTVL.

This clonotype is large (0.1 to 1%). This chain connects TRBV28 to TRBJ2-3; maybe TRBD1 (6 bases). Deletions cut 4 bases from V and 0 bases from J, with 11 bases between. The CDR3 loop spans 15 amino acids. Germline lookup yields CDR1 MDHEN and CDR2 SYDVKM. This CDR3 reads CASSSPGQSTDTQYF. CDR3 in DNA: TGTGCCAGCAGTTCCCCGGGACAAAGCACAGATACGCAGTATTTT.

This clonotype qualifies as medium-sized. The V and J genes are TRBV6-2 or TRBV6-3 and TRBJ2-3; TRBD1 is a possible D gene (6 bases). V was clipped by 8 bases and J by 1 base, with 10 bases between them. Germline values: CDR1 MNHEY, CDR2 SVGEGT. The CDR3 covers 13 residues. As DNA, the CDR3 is TGTGCCAGCCAGGGGTACGGCACAGATACGCAGTATTTT. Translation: CASQGYGTDTQYF.

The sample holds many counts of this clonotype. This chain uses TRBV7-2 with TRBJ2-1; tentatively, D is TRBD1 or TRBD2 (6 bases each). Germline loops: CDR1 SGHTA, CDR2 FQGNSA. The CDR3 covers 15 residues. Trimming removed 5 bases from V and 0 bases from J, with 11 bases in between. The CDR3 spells CASSPGDTSYNEQFF. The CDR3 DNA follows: TGTGCCAGCAGCCCGGGGGACACCTCCTACAATGAGCAGTTCTTC.

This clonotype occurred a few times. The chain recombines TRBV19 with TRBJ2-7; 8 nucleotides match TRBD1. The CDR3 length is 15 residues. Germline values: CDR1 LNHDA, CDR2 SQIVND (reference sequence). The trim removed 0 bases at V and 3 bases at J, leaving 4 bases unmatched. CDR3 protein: CASSIDKGQVYEQYF. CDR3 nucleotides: TGTGCCAGTAGTATAGATAAGGGACAGGTCTACGAGCAGTACTTC.

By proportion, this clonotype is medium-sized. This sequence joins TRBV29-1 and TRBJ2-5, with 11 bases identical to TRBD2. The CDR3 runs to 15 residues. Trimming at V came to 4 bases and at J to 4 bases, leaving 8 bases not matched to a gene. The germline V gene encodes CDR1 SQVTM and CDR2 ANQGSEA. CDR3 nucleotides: TGCAGCGTTGGAGCGACTAGCGGGGTGAGAGAGACCCAGTACTTC. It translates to CSVGATSGVRETQYF.

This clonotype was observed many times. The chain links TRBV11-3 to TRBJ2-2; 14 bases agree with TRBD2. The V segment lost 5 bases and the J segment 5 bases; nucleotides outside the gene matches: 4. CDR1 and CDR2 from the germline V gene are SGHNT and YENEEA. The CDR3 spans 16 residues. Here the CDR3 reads CASSRGTSGSTGELFF. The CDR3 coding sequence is TGTGCCAGCAGCCGAGGGACTAGCGGGAGTACCGGGGAGCTGTTTTTT.

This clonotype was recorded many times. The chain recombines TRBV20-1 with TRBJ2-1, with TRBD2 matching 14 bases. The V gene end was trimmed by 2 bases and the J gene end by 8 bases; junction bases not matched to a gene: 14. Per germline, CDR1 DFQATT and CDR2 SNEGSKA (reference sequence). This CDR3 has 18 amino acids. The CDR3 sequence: CSARTWGLTSGRDDEQFF. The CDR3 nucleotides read TGCAGTGCTAGAACGTGGGGGTTGACTAGCGGGAGGGACGATGAGCAGTTCTTC.

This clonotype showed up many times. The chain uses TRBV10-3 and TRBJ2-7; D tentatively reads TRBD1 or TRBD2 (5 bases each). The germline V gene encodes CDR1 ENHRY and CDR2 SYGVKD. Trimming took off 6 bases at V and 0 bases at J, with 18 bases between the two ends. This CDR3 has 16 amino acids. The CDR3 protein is CAISLTPGLASYEQYF. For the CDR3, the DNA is TGTGCCATCAGCCTAACCCCGGGGCTAGCCTCCTACGAGCAGTACTTC.

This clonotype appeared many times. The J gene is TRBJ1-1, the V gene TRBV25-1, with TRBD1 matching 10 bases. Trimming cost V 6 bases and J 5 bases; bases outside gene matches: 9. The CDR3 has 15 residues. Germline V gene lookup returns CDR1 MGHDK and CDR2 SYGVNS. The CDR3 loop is CASRTGTGVYTEAFF. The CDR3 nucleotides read TGTGCCAGCAGAACCGGGACAGGGGTATATACTGAAGCTTTCTTT.

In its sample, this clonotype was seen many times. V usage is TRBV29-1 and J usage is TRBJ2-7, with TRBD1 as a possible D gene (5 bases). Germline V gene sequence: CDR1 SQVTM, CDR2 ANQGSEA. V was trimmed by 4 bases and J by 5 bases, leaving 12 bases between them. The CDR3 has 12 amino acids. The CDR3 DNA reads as TGCAGCGTTGGTCAGGGTATCAACGAGCAGTACTTC. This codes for CSVGQGINEQYF.

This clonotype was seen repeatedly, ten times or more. CDR3 region: CASSYSPGQETQYF. In nucleotides, the CDR3 is TGTGCCAGCAGTTACTCACCAGGGCAGGAGACCCAGTACTTC. The genes are TRBV6-5 and TRBJ2-5; tentative D call: TRBD1 (5 bases). The germline V gene encodes CDR1 MNHEY and CDR2 SVGAGI. The CDR3 loop spans 14 amino acids. Deletions cut 0 bases from V and 5 bases from J, with 10 bases between.

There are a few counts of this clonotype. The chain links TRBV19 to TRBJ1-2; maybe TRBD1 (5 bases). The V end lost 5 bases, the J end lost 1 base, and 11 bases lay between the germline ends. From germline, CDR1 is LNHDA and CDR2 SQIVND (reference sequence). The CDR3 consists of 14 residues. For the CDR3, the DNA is TGTGCCAGTAGTTCCTTGACAGTTAACTATGGCTACACCTTC. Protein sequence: CASSSLTVNYGYTF.

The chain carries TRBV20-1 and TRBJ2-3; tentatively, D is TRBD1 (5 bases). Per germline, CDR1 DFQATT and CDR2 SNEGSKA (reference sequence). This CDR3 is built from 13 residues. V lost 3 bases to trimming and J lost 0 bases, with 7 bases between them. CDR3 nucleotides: TGCAGTGCTAGCAGGGAAAGCACAGATACGCAGTATTTT. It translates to CSASRESTDTQYF.

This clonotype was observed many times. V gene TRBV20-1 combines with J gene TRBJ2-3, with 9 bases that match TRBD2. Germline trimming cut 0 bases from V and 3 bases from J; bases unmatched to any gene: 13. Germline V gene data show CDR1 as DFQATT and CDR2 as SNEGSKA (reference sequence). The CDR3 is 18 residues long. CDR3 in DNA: TGCAGTGCTAGAGATCCCAAGGGGGCGGGGGGGCGGACAGATACGCAGTATTTT. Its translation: CSARDPKGAGGRTDTQYF.

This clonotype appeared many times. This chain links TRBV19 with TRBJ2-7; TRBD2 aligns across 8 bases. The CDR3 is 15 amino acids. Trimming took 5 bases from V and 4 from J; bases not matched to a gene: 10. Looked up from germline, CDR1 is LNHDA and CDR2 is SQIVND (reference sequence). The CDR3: CASSPGSGKPYEQYF. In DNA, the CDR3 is TGTGCCAGTAGTCCTGGTAGCGGGAAACCTTACGAGCAGTACTTC.

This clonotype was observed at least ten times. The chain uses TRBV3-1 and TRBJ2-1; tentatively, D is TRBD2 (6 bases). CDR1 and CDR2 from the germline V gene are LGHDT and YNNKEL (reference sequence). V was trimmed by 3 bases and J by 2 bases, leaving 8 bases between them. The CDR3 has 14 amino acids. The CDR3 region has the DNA TGTGCCAGCAGCCAGAGGGAGGCCTACAATGAGCAGTTCTTC. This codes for CASSQREAYNEQFF.

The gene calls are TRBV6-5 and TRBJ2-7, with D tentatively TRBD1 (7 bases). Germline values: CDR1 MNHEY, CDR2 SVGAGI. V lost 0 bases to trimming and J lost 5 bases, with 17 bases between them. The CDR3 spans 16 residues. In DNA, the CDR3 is TGTGCCAGCAGTTACTCGAGTAAAGGGGGCGGGGACGAGCAGTACTTC. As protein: CASSYSSKGGGDEQYF.

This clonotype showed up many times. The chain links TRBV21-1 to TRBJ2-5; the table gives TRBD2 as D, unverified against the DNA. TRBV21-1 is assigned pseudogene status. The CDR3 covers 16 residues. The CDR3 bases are TGTGCCAGCAGCAAATCGAGCGGGGGGGCCCAAGAGACCCAGTACTTC. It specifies CASSKSSGGAQETQYF.

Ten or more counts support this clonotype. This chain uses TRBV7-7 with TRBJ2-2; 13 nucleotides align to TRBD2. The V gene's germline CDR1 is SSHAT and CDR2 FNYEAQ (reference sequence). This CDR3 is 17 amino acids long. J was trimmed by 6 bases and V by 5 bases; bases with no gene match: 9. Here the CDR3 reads CASSVLAGGPLPGELFF. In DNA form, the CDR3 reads TGTGCCAGCAGCGTACTAGCGGGGGGGCCCCTCCCCGGGGAGCTGTTTTTT.

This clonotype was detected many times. The CDR3 nucleotides read TGTGCCAGCAAGTTGGAAGATACGCAGTATTTT. Encoded protein: CASKLEDTQYF. The chain is built from TRBV27 and TRBJ2-3; no clear D. The ends were cut back, 7 bases at V and 5 bases at J, with 7 bases in the middle. In germline, CDR1 is MNHEY, CDR2 SMNVEV (reference sequence). This CDR3 comprises 11 residues.

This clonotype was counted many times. CDR3 nucleotide sequence: TGTGCCAGCAGTTTATCCAGTGGTCAGCCCCAGCATTTT. It is translated as CASSLSSGQPQHF. The chain is built from TRBV12-3 or TRBV12-4 and TRBJ1-5; D is unresolved. The V gene lost 2 bases and the J gene lost 6 bases, with 8 bases spanning the gap. This CDR3 comprises 13 residues.

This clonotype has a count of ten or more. In DNA form, the CDR3 reads TGCGCCAGCAGCCCGACAGGGCTTCGTAGTGAAAAACTGTTTTTT. Translating it yields CASSPTGLRSEKLFF. This sequence joins TRBV4-3 and TRBJ1-4, with TRBD1 matching over 7 bases. The J segment lost 7 bases and the V segment lost 4 bases, leaving 9 bases of the junction unmatched. This CDR3 spans 15 amino acids. The germline V gene encodes CDR1 LGHNA and CDR2 YSLEER.

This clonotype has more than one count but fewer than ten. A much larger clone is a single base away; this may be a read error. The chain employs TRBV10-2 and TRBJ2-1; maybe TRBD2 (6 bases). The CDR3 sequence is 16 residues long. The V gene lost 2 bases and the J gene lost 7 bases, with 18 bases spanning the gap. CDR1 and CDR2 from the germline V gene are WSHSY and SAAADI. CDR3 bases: TGCGCCAGCAGTGAGACGGGGATGCGGGATGGTAATGAGCAGTTCTTC. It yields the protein CASSETGMRDGNEQFF.